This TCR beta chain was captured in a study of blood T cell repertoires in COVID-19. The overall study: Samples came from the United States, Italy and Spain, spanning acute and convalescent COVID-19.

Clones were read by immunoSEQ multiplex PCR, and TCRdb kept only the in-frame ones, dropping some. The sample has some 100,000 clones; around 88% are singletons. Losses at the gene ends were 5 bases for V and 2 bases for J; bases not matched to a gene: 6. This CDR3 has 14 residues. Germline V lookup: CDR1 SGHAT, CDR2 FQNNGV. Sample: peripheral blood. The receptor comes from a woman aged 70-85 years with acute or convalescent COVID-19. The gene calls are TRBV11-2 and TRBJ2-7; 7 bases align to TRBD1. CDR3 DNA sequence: TGTGCCAGCAGCACCAGACAGGGAACCTACGAGCAGTACTTC. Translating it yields CASSTRQGTYEQYF.